This T cell receptor beta chain appears in the sequencing data of a study of neurological immune-mediated disorders. Study-wide results and limits: Sharing of CDR3 amino acid sequences among expanded clones across subjects was absent, suggesting private repertoires in all groups. HTLV-1-associated myelopathy showed the most TCR clonal expansion; multiple sclerosis the least, below healthy controls.

The table lists this clonotype with many counts. Its specificity is unknown. Time point reported: longitudinal time-point 3. Unsorted libraries used 2 million PBMCs kept at -80 degrees C. The cDNA was generated through 5'RACE incorporating 10-nucleotide random UMIs. TCRdb passed the 5' RACE reads through MiXCR, listing each CDR3 protein once. Of roughly 100,000 distinct CDR3 sequences listed, 11% are singletons. This CDR3 contains 14 residues. V was trimmed by 6 bases and J by 12 bases, leaving 21 bases between them. V usage is TRBV12-3 or TRBV12-4 and J usage is TRBJ2-1, with D perhaps matching TRBD2 (6 bases). The sequencing sample was made of PBMCs. This TCR came from a female donor with HTLV-1-associated myelopathy (HAM/TSP). The DNA for the CDR3 is TGTGCCAGCAGCCCAGGGACCGCATGGAGGGTGCAGTTCTTC. Amino acid sequence: CASSPGTAWRVQFF.